The entry below describes one T cell receptor (beta chain). Some clones are missing from TCRdb's copy, which holds only in-frame ones; the method was immunoSEQ multiplex PCR. Altogether over 200,000 clones are present, 86% being singletons, with the ten largest covering 3% to 3.5%. The data were taken from a study of blood T cell repertoires in COVID-19. Study as a whole: Cohort 3 donors counted as recovered after two negative PCRs, clearance, or resolved symptoms.

CDR1 is ENHRY, CDR2 SYGVKD, per germline. The V and J ends lost 4 bases and 5 bases respectively, with 8 bases between them. The CDR3 has 13 amino acids. The chain employs TRBV10-3 and TRBJ1-4; D ambiguous. Material: PBMCs or T cells enriched from blood (not recorded which). This sequence originates from a woman in her forties or fifties in a cohort exposed to, infected with or recovered from COVID-19 (not recorded which). For the CDR3, the DNA is TGTGCCATCAGTGGAGGATTAAATGAAAAACTGTTTTTT. As protein: CAISGGLNEKLFF.